The rows below give T cell receptor beta chains drawn from one sample of a study of blood T cell repertoires in COVID-19. Here immunoSEQ multiplex PCR was the method, and the copy in TCRdb shows in-frame clones only, minus some. The table records a few hundred thousand clones, approximately 81% of them present only once. Sequencing used peripheral blood. These TCRs come from a woman aged 18-29 years with acute or convalescent COVID-19. Each CDR3 is given with its conserved first and last residue. D genes are given only for firm matches. Clone sizes are given selectively: once, few, many, or a class where the clone is expanded.

J gene | clone size | V gene | D gene | CDR3 protein | CDR3 DNA
TRBJ1-2 | . | TRBV5-6 | . | CASSSSQGRGYGYTF | TGTGCCAGCAGCTCTTCCCAGGGGAGAGGCTATGGCTACACCTTC
TRBJ2-2 | once | TRBV15 | . | CATSTSTETGELFF | TGTGCCACCAGCACCTCGACAGAGACCGGGGAGCTGTTTTTT
TRBJ2-1 | . | TRBV6-6 | TRBD2 | CASSPTLAGVGGEQFF | TGTGCCAGCAGTCCGACACTAGCGGGAGTTGGTGGTGAGCAGTTCTTC
TRBJ1-4 | once | TRBV19 | TRBD1 | CASSSRGQDEKLFF | TGTGCCAGTAGCTCTCGGGGACAGGATGAAAAACTGTTTTTT
TRBJ2-3 | few | TRBV7-9 | . | CASSFSSIWYF | TGTGCCAGCAGCTTTAGCAGCATTTGGTATTTT
TRBJ1-3 | . | TRBV6-2/TRBV6-3 | TRBD1 | CASSYGAGGSGNTIYF | TGTGCCAGCAGTTACGGAGCAGGGGGCTCTGGAAACACCATATATTTT
TRBJ2-1 | . | TRBV18 | TRBD2 | CASSPPQRELTYNEQFF | TGTGCCAGCTCACCACCACAGCGGGAGCTAACCTACAATGAGCAGTTCTTC
TRBJ2-4 | . | TRBV3-1/TRBV3-2 | . | CASSPPVGGSNIQYF | TGTGCCAGCAGCCCACCAGTGGGGGGTTCAAACATTCAGTACTTC
TRBJ2-7 | . | TRBV18 | TRBD2 | CASSPPLAGGEQYF | TGTGCCAGCTCACCACCCCTAGCGGGGGGGGAGCAGTACTTC
TRBJ1-1 | . | TRBV4-2 | . | CASSQAPGNTEAFF | TGTGCCAGCAGCCAAGCGCCAGGGAACACTGAAGCTTTCTTT
TRBJ2-7 | . | TRBV18 | . | CASSDYNYEQYF | TGTGCCAGCTCAGATTACAATTACGAGCAGTACTTC